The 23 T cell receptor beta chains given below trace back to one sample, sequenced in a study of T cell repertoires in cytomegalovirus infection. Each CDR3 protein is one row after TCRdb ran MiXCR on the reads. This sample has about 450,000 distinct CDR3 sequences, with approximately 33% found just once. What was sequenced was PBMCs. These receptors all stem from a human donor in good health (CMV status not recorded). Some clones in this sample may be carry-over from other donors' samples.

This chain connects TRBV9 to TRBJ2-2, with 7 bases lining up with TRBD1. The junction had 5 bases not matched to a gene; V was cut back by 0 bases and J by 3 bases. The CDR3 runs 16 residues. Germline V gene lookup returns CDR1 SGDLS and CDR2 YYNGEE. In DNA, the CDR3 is TGTGCCAGCAGCGTAGATAGGGGGCAGGACACCGGGGAGCTGTTTTTT. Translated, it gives CASSVDRGQDTGELFF.

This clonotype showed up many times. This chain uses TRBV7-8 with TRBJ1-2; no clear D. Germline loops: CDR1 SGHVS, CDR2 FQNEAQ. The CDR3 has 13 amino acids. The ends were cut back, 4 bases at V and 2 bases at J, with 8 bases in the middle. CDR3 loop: CASSSTENYGYTF. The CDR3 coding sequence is TGTGCCAGCAGCTCTACGGAGAACTATGGCTACACCTTC.

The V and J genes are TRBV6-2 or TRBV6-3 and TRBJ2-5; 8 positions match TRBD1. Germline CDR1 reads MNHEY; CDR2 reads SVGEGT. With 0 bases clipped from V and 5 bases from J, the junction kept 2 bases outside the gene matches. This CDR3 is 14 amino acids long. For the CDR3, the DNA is TGTGCCAGCAGTTACTCCGGACAGGGTGAGACCCAGTACTTC. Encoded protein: CASSYSGQGETQYF.

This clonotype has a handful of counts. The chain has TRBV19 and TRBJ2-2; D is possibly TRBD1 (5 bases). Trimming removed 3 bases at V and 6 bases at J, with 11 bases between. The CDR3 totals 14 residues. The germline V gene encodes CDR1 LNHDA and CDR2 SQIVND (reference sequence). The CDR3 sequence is CASSMPRAAGELFF. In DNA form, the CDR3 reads TGTGCCAGTAGTATGCCCAGGGCCGCCGGGGAGCTGTTTTTT. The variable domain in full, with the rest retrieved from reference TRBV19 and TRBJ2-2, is DGGITQSPKYLFRKEGQNVTLSCEQNLNHDAMYWYRQDPGQGLRLIYYSQIVNDFQKGDIAEGYSVSREKKESFPLTVTSAQKNPTAFYLCASSMPRAAGELFFGEGSRLTVL.

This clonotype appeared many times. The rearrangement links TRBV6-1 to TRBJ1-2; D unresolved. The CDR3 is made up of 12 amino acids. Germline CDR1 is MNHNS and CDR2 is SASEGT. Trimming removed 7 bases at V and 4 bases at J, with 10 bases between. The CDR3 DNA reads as TGTGCCAGCACCCAAACTACCTATGGCTACACCTTC. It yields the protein CASTQTTYGYTF.

In nucleotides, the CDR3 is TGTGCCAGCAGTTTTTCGCTCGGACAGGGTGTACCCTACAATGAGCAGTTCTTC. The encoded protein is CASSFSLGQGVPYNEQFF. This chain uses TRBV27 with TRBJ2-1; 8 nucleotides match TRBD1. Germline V CDR1 and CDR2: MNHEY, SMNVEV (reference sequence). V dropped 3 bases and J dropped 2; count of bases not matched to a gene: 12. The CDR3 has 18 amino acids.

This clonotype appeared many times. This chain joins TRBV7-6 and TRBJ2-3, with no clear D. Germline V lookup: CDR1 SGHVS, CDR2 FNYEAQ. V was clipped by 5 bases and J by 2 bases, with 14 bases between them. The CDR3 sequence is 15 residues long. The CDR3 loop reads CASSPAVTLTDTQYF. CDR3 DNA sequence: TGTGCCAGCAGCCCCGCAGTGACCCTCACAGATACGCAGTATTTT.

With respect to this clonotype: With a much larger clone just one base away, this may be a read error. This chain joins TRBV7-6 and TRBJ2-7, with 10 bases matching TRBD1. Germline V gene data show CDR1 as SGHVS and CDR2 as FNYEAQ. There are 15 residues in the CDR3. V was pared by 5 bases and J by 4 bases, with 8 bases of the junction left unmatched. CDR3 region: CASSAGQGLSYEQYF. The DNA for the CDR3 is TGTGCCAGCAGCGCGGGACAGGGGTTGAGTTACGAGCAGTACTTC.

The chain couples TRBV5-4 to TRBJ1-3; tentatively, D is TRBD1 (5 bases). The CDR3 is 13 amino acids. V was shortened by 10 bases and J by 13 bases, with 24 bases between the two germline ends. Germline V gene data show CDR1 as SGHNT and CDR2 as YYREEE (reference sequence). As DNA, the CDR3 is TGTGCCCGGGTGGGACTCCCTGGAAACCCAATATATTTT. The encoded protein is CARVGLPGNPIYF. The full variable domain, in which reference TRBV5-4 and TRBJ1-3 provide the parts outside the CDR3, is ETGVTQSPTHLIKTRGQQVTLRCSSQSGHNTVSWYQQALGQGPQFIFQYYREEENGRGNFPPRFSGLQFPNYSSELNVNALELDDSALYLCARVGLPGNPIYFGEGSWLTVV.

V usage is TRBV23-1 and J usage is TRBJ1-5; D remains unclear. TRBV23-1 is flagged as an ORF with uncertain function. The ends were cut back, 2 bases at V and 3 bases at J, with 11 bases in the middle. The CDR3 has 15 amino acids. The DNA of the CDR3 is TGCGCCAGCAGTCAACCCAGGCAAGACAATCAGCCCCAGCATTTT. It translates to CASSQPRQDNQPQHF.

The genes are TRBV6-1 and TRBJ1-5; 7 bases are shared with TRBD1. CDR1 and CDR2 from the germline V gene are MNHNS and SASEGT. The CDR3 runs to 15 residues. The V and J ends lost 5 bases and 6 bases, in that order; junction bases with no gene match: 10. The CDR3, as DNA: TGTGCCAGCAGTTCTACAGGGGCGGGGGGTCAGCCCCAGCATTTT. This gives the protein CASSSTGAGGQPQHF.

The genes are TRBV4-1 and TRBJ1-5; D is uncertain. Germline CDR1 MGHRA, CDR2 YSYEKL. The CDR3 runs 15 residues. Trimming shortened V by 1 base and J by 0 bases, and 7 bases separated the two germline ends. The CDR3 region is CASSQVTSSNQPQHF. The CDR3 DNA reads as TGCGCCAGCAGCCAAGTGACAAGTAGCAATCAGCCCCAGCATTTT.

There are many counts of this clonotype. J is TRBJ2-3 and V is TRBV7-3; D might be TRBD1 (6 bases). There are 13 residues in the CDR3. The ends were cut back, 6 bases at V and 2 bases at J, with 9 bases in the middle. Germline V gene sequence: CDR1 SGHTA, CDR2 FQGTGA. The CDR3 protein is CASSRTATDTQYF. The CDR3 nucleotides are TGTGCCAGCAGTAGGACAGCCACAGATACGCAGTATTTT. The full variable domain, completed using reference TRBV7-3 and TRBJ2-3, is GAGVSQTPSNKVTEKGKYVELRCDPISGHTALYWYRQSLGQGPEFLIYFQGTGAADDSGLPNDRFFAVRPEGSVSTLKIQRTERGDSAVYLCASSRTATDTQYFGPGTRLTVL.

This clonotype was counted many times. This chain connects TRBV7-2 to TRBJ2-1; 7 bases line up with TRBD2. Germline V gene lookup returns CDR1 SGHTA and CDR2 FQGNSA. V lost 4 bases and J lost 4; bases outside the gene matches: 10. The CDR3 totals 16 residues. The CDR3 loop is CASSSPGLKNYNEQFF. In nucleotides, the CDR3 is TGTGCCAGCAGCTCACCGGGACTAAAAAATTACAATGAGCAGTTCTTC.

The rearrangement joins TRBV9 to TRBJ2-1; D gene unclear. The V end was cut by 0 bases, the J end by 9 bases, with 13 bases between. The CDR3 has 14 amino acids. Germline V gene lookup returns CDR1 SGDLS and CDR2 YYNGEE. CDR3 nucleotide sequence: TGTGCCAGCAGCGTAGCCATGCTGGAAGGTGAGCAGTTCTTC. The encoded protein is CASSVAMLEGEQFF.

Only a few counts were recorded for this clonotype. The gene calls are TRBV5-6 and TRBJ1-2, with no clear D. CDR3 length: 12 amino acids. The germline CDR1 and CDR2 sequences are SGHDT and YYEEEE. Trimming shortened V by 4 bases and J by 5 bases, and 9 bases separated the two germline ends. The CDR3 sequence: CASSMDGYGYTF. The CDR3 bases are TGTGCCAGCAGCATGGACGGATATGGCTACACCTTC.

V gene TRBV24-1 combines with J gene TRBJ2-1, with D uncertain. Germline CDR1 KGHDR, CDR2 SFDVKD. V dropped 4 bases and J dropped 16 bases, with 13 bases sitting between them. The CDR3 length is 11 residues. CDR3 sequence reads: CATSEYNEPFF. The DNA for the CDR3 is TGTGCCACCAGTGAATACAATGAGCCTTTCTTC.

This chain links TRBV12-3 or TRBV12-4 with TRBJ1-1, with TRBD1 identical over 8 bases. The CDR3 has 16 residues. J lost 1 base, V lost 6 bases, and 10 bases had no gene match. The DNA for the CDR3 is TGTGCCAGCAGACAGAACAGGGGGGGAGCGAACACTGAAGCTTTCTTT. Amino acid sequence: CASRQNRGGANTEAFF.

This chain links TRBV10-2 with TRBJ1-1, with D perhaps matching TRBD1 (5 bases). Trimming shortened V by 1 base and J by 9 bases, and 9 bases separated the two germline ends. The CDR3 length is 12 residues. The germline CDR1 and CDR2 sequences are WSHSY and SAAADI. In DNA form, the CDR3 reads TGCGCCAGCAGTGAGTTTGGGGGTAAAGCTTTCTTT. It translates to CASSEFGGKAFF.

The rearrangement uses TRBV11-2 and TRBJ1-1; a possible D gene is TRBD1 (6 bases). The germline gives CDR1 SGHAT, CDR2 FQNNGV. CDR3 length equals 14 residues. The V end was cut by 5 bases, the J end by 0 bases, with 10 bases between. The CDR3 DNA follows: TGTGCCAGCAGCGTGGGACATTTGAACACTGAAGCTTTCTTT. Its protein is CASSVGHLNTEAFF.

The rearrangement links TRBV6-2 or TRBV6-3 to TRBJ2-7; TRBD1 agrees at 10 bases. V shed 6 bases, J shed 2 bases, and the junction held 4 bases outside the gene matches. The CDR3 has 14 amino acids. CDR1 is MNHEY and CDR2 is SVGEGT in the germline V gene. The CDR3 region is CASRGQGSTYEQYF. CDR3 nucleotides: TGTGCCAGCAGGGGACAGGGGTCCACCTACGAGCAGTACTTC.

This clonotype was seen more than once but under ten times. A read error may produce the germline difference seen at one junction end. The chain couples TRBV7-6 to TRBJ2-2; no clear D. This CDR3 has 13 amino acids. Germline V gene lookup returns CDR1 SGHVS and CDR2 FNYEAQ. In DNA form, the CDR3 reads TGTGCTAGCAGCCGAGGTCTCCCCGGGGAGCTGTTTTTT. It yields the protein CASSRGLPGELFF.

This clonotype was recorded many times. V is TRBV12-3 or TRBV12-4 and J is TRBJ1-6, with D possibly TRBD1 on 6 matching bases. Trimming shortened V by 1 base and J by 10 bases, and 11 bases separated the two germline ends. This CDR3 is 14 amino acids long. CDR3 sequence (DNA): TGTGCCAGCAGTTTAGGGCAGGGGAACTCACCCCTCCACTTT. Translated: CASSLGQGNSPLHF.